Detailed here is one T cell receptor beta chain. The antigen this receptor binds is unknown. Base qualities are missing; no much larger clone stands one base away. The CDR3 regions of human TCRbeta chains were analyzed by immunosequencing. The paper's data handling went like this. Repertoire TCRs were matched against a reference library of SARS-CoV-2-specific TCRs generated with the MIRA antigen-specificity platform. Breadth meant the fraction of unique TCRs that were SARS-CoV-2-associated, whereas depth meant the fraction of total T cells that were SARS-CoV-2-associated. Each spike-specific TCR was assigned to its reactive spike region and to a CD4 or CD8 class using the MIRA data. Log10-transformed breadth and depth values were compared by one-way ANOVA with Sidak's multiple comparisons tests. Entries here come from immuneACCESS through TCRdb and include only in-frame sequences with V and J called. Some clones fail to appear in such tables; in the studies checked, an unresolved V gene covers under half of the shortfall, and the cause of the remainder is unknown. That table is the source of V, J and clone size, and D and trimming were worked out from the DNA. This sample is represented by fewer than 200,000 clones; approximately 90% of them were singletons. The ten largest clones represent about 6% of the sample.

Taken from cysteine to phenylalanine, the CDR3 has 16 residues. The kept DNA is CDR3 alone, 48 bases in frame from the first base. V was cut back by 6 bases and J by 4 bases, leaving a gap of 18 bases between them. From the germline V gene (reference sequence), CDR1 is LNHDA and CDR2 is SQIVND. This specimen's time point label, per the study, means: baseline before first vaccination. The vaccinee samples were drawn from two UK trials, COV001 and COV002, one of which was a single-blind randomized controlled phase 2/3 trial testing AZD1222 (ChAdOx1 nCoV-19) in healthy adults. For TCRbeta chain sequencing, PBMC samples were collected from trial participants at day 0 and at day 28 after the second dose. The data originate from a study of T cell responses to AZD1222 COVID-19 vaccine (dated by TCRdb to about 2021). A note on the overall study: AZD1222 recipients whose second dose came at about 4 weeks and those whose second dose came at about 12 weeks were combined into one group, since spike-specific TCR depth and breadth did not differ between the two schedules. A total of approximately 240 trial participants underwent TCR sequencing, of whom approximately 200 had received two doses of AZD1222 and about 25 had received two doses of the MenACWY control vaccine. Trial participants were enrolled into age subgroups of 18-55, 56-69 and 70-plus years, which contained about 150, 27 and 61 TCR-sequenced participants, respectively. Here is what the overall study found, with its caveats: In the small 56-69-year group, the increase in depth fell short of significance, most likely because of low power. Because no samples from the day 14 peak response were available, repertoires could be characterized only after the peak T cell response. Vaccine-associated CD4 TCRs spanned the whole spike protein, with dominant responses in regions 160-218 and 743-854. A significant rise in spike-specific TCR breadth and depth was observed after two AZD1222 doses relative to day 0 and relative to MenACWY recipients. Epitopes outside the regions mutated in the B.1.351 and B.1.1.7 variants were reportedly recognized by nearly half of the unique spike-specific TCRs. Conclusions about previously exposed vaccinees were limited because only six AZD1222 recipients were SARS-CoV-2 seropositive at baseline. Most participants were white British and females outnumbered males, and the authors suggested that clonal diversity may have been underestimated.

The chain is made from TRBV19 and TRBJ1-4, with the identity of the D gene unclear. The source is an adult in good health. The starting material was peripheral blood, obtained on day 0 of AZD1222 vaccination. This receptor carries the CDR3 CASSHKPGMGNEKLFF. The DNA sequence is TGTGCCAGTAGCCATAAGCCCGGGATGGGTAATGAAAAACTGTTTTTT.